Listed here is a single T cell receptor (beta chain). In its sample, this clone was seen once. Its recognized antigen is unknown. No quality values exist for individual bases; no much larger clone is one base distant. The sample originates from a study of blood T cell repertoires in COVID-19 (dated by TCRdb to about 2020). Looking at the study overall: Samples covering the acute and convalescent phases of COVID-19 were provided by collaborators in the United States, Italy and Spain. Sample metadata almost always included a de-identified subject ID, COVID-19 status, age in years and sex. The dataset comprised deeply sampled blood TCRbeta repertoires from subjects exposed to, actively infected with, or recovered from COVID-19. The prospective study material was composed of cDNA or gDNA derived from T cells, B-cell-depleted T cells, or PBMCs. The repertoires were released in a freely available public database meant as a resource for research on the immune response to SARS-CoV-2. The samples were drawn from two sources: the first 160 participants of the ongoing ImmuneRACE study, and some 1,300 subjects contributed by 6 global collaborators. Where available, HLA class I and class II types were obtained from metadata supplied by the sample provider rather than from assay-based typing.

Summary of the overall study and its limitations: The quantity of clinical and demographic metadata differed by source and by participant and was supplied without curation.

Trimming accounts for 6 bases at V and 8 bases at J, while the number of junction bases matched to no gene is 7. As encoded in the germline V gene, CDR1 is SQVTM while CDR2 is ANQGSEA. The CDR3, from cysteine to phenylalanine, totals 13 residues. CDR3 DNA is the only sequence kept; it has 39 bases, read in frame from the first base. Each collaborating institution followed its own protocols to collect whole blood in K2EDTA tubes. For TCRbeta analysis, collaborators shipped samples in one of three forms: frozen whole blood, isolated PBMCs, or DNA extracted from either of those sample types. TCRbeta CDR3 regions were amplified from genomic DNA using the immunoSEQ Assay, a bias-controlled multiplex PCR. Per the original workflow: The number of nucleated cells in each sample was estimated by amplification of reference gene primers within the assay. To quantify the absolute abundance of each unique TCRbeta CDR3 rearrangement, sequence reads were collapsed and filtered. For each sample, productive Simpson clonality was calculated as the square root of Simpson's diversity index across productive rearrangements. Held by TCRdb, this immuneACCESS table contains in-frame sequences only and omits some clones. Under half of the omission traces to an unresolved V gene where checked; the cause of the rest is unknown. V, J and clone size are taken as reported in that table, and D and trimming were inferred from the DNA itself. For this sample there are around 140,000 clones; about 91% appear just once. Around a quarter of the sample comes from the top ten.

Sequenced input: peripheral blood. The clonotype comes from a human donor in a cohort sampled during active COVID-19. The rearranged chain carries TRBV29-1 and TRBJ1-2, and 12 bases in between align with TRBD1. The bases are TGCAGCGTCCCGGGACAGGGGGCGCGGGGCTACACCTTC. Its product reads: CSVPGQGARGYTF.